The rows below give T cell receptor beta chains drawn from one sample of a study of T cell changes during pregnancy in multiple sclerosis. The table came from immunoSEQ multiplex PCR; TCRdb's copy has only in-frame clones and leaves some out. The sample includes tens of thousands of clones, around 94% of them seen just once. This specimen was peripheral blood, taken in the third trimester of pregnancy. Source of these receptors: a female donor in good health, enrolled as a control in a pregnancy study. The CDR3 runs from the conserved cysteine through the conserved F or W.

V	CDR3
TRBV28	CASTQGPEFTYEQYF
TRBV9	CASSTLSPDTQYF
TRBV6-1	CASSVRGSQQETQYF
TRBV6-1	CASSEAGGTGYNEQFF
TRBV6-6	CASSYSTGGADTQYF
TRBV9	CASSVASGGYNEQFF
TRBV27	CASSLAGGSTNYGYTF
TRBV7-8	CASSHGTEIYNEQFF
TRBV9	CASRPARIDDYGYTF
TRBV21-1	CASSKGHSYEQYF
TRBV7-2	CASSTYSSGPAGEQFF
TRBV13	CASSLIRDREYNEQFF
TRBV7-9	CASSLTLGGTSGGPVNF
TRBV30	CAWASGGNQPQHF
TRBV2	CASTVHQGVGGELFF
TRBV11-2	CASSLAPGERGEQFF
TRBV7-3	CASSLSGGADTQYF
TRBV18	CASSPPGVETQYF
TRBV7-8	CASSLDKVQAFF
TRBV19	CASRAYEVPPGNTIYF
TRBV5-1	CASCSRGGVQETQYF
TRBV10-2	CASNGLAGWYF
TRBV9	CASSVESSGLTGHYNEQFF
TRBV7-2	CASSLLRGTHNEQFF
TRBV28	CASSIRTRINTDTQYF
TRBV7-9	CAIPPGRGRNTGELFF
TRBV7-9	CASSFGPEQYF
TRBV9	CASSAGDPAEQYF
TRBV19	CASSIWEGEQYF
TRBV28	CASSLNQGNTGELFF
TRBV7-8	CASSLATGRYNEQFF
TRBV6-5	CASRIIRGASVDFF
TRBV15	CATSRAGGPGELFF
TRBV7-9	CASSSGPGADTQYF
TRBV7-2	CASSLATSGTYEQYF
TRBV30	CAYTGGPNTEAFF
TRBV27	CASSGTVGEKLFF
TRBV6-6	CASSYSDRYTEAFF
TRBV18	CASSPTIQETQYF
TRBV28	CASSFGGEGNYGYTF
TRBV4-1	CASSQDIMDKQGRNYEQYF